The 6 T cell receptor beta chains reported below all come from one sample, sequenced in a study of shared clonotypes between healthy human individuals. Some clones are missing from TCRdb's copy, which holds only in-frame ones; the method was immunoSEQ multiplex PCR. This sample has millions of clones, with approximately 95% found just once. Sequencing was done on a sample of naive CD4+ T cells sorted from blood. The subset denotes: CD45RA+ positively selected. The source of these receptors is a man between 18 and 35 years old in good health.

The chain is built from TRBV5-1 and TRBJ1-1; D possibly corresponds to TRBD1 (5 bases). V lost 0 bases to trimming and J lost 5 bases, with 14 bases between them. This CDR3 is 15 amino acids long. CDR1 is SGHRS, CDR2 YFSETQ, per germline. DNA of the CDR3: TGCGCCAGCAGCTTGGGGCCCCCGGGGGTGACTGAAGCTTTCTTT. It specifies CASSLGPPGVTEAFF.

For the CDR3, the DNA is TGTGCCAGCAGTGAAGCGCCGCGTAAGGGGCAGCCCCAGCATTTT. Translating it yields CASSEAPRKGQPQHF. The chain has TRBV2 and TRBJ1-5, with D possibly matching TRBD1 (5 bases). The germline V and J ends were trimmed by 0 bases and 7 bases, with 13 bases remaining between them. The germline gives CDR1 SNHLY, CDR2 FYNNEI. The CDR3 has 15 residues.

This clone is a singleton in its sample. The rearrangement links TRBV7-9 to TRBJ2-7, with D possibly being TRBD1 (6 bases). V was shortened by 4 bases and J by 3 bases, with 16 bases between the two germline ends. This CDR3 has 15 residues. Germline CDR1 is SEHNR and CDR2 is FQNEAQ (reference sequence). The CDR3 sequence is CASSSQGTDFYEQYF. The CDR3 region has the DNA TGTGCCAGCAGCTCGCAGGGGACGGATTTCTACGAGCAGTACTTC. Filled out from reference TRBV7-9 and TRBJ2-7, the complete variable domain reads DTGVSQNPRHKITKRGQNVTFRCDPISEHNRLYWYRQTLGQGPEFLTYFQNEAQLEKSRLLSDRFSAERPKGSFSTLEIQRTEQGDSAMYLCASSSQGTDFYEQYFGPGTRLTVT.

The chain links TRBV6-5 to TRBJ2-7, with TRBD1 matching 7 bases. V lost 4 bases, J lost 6 bases, and 3 bases stayed unmatched. The germline V gene encodes CDR1 MNHEY and CDR2 SVGAGI. The CDR3 consists of 12 residues. The CDR3 region has the DNA TGTGCCAGCAGTTTACAGGGGACCGAGCAGTACTTC. It yields the protein CASSLQGTEQYF.

This rearrangement joins TRBV6-1 to TRBJ1-2; 7 nucleotides agree with TRBD1. The CDR3 spans 13 residues. V shed 7 bases and J 4 bases; nucleotides not matched to a gene: 6. The V gene's germline CDR1 is MNHNS and CDR2 SASEGT. CDR3 in amino acids: CASTEGAPYGYTF. DNA for the CDR3: TGTGCCAGCACCGAGGGGGCTCCCTATGGCTACACCTTC.

The rearrangement uses TRBV7-9 and TRBJ1-1; 7 nucleotides match TRBD1. With V trimmed by 7 bases and J by 4 bases, 3 bases remained unmatched. CDR3 length: 12 residues. Germline CDR1 and CDR2: SEHNR and FQNEAQ (reference sequence). Here the CDR3 reads CASTQGGTEAFF. The CDR3, as DNA: TGTGCCAGCACCCAGGGGGGCACTGAAGCTTTCTTT.